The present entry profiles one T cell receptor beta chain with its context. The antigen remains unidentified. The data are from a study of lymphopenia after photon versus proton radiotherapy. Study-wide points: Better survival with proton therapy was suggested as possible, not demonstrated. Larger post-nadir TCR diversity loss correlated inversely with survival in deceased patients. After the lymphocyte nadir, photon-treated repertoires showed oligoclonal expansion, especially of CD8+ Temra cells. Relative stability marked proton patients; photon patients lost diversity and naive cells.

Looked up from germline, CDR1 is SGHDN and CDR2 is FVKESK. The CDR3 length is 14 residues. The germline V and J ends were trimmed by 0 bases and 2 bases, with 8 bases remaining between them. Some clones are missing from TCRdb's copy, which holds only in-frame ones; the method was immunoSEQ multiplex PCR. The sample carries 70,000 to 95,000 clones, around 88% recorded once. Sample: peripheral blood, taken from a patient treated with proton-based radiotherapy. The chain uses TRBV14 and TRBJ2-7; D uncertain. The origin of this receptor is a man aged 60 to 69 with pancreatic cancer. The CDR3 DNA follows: TGTGCCAGCAGCCAAGATCCAGGACCCTACGAGCAGTACTTC. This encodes CASSQDPGPYEQYF.